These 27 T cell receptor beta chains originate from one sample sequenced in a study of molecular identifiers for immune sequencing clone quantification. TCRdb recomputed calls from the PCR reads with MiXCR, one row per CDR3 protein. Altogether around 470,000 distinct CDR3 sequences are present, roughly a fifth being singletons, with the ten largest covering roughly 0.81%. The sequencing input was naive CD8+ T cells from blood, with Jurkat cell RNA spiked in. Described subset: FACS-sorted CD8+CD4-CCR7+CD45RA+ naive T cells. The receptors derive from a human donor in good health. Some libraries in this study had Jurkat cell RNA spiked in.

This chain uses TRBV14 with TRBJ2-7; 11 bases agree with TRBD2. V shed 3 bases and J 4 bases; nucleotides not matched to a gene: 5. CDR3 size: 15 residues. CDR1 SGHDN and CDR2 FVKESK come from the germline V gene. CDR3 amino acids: CASSHPLAGEYEQYF. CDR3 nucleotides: TGTGCCAGCAGCCACCCACTAGCGGGAGAGTACGAGCAGTACTTC.

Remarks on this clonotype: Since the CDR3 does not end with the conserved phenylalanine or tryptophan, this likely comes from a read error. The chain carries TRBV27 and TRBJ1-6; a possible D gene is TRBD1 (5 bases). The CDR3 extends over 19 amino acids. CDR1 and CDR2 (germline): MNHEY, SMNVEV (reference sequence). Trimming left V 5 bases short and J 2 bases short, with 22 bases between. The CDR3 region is CASSPGARVVLTYNSPLHL. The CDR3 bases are TGTGCCAGCAGTCCCGGGGCCAGGGTCGTATTGACCTATAATTCACCCCTCCACCTT.

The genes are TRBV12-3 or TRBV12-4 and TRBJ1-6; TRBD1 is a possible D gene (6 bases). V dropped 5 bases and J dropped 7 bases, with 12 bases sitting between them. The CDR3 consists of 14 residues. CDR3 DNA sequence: TGTGCCAGCAGTATAACAGGGTGGAATTCACCCCTCCACTTT. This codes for CASSITGWNSPLHF.

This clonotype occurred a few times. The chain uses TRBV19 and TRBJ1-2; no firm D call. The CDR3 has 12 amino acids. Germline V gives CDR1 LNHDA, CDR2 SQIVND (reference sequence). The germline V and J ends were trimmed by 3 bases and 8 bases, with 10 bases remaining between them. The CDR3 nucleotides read TGTGCCAGTAGTATCGGATCGATCGGCTACACCTTC. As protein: CASSIGSIGYTF.

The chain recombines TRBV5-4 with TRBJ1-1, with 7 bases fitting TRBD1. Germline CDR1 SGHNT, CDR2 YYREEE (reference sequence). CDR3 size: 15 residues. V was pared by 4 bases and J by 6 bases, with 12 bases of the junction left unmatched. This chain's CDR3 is CASSARQGGWAEAFF. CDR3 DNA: TGTGCCAGCAGCGCAAGACAGGGCGGCTGGGCTGAAGCTTTCTTT.

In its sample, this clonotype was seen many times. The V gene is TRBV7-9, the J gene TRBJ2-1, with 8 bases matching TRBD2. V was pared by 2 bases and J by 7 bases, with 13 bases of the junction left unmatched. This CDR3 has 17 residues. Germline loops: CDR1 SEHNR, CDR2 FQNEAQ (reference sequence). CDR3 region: CASSLPSSGPYGNEQFF. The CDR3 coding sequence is TGTGCCAGCAGCTTACCGTCTAGCGGGCCCTATGGGAATGAGCAGTTCTTC.

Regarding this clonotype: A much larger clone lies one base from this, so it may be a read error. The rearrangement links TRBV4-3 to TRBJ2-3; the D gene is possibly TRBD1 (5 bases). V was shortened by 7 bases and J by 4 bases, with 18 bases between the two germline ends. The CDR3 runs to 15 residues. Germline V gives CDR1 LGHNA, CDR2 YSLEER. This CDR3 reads CASTPGQGPADTQYF. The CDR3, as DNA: TGCGCCAGCACCCCTGGCCAGGGCCCCGCAGATACGCAGTATTTT.

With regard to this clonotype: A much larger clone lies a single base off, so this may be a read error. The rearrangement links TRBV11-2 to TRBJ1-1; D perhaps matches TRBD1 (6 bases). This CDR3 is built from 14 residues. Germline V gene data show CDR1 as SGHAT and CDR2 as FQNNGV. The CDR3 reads CASSLVPTGAEALF. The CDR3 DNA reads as TGTGCCAGCAGCTTAGTCCCGACAGGAGCTGAAGCTCTCTTT.

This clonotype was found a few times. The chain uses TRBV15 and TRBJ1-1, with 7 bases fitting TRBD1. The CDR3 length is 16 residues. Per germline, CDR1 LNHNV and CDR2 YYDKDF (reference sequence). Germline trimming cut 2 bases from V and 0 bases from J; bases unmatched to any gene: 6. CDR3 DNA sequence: TGTGCCACCAGCAGACCCGAGACAGGGCTGAACACTGAAGCTTTCTTT. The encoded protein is CATSRPETGLNTEAFF.

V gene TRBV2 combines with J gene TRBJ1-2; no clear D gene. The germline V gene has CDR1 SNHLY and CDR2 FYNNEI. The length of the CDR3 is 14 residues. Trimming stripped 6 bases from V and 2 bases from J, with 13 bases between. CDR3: CASSGGLNNYGYTF. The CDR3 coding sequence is TGTGCCAGCAGCGGCGGGCTCAACAACTATGGCTACACCTTC. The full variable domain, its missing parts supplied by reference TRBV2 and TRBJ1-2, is EPEVTQTPSHQVTQMGQEVILRCVPISNHLYFYWYRQILGQKVEFLVSFYNNEISEKSEIFDDQFSVERPDGSNFTLKIRSTKLEDSAMYFCASSGGLNNYGYTFGSGTRLTVV.

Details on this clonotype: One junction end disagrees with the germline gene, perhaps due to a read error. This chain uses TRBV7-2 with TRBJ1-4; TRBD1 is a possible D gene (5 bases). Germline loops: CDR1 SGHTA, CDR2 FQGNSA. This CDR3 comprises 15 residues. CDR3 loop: CASSLARSGYEELFF. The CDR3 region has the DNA TGTGCCAGCAGCTTAGCGCGGTCAGGGTATGAAGAACTGTTTTTT.

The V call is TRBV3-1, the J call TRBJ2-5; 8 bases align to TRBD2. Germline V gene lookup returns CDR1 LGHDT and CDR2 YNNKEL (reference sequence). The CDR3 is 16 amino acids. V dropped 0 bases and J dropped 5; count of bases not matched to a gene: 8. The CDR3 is CASSQDDGGALETQYF. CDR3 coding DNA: TGTGCCAGCAGCCAAGATGACGGGGGGGCTTTGGAGACCCAGTACTTC.

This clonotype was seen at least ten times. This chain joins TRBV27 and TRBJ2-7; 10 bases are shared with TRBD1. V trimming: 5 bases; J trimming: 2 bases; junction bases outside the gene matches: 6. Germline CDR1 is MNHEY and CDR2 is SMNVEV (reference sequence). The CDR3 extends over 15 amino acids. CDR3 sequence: CASSPPGTGAYEQYF. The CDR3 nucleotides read TGTGCCAGCAGTCCCCCCGGGACAGGGGCCTACGAGCAGTACTTC.

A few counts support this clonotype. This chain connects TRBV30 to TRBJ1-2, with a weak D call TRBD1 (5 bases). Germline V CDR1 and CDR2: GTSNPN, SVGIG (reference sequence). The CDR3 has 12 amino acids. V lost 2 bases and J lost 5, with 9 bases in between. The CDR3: CAWSTTEYGYTF. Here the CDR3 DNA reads TGTGCCTGGAGTACGACAGAGTATGGCTACACCTTC.

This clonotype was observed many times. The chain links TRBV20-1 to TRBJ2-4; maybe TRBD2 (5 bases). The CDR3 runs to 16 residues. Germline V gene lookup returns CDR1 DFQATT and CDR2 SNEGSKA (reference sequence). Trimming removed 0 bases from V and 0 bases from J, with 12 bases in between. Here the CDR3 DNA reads TGCAGTGCTAGAGACCGGGAATCACTAGCCAAAAACATTCAGTACTTC. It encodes CSARDRESLAKNIQYF.

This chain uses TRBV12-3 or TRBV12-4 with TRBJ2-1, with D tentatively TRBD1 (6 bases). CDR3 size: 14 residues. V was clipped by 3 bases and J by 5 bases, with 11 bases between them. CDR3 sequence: CASSLPGQHNEQFF. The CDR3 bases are TGTGCCAGCAGTTTGCCGGGACAACACAATGAGCAGTTCTTC.

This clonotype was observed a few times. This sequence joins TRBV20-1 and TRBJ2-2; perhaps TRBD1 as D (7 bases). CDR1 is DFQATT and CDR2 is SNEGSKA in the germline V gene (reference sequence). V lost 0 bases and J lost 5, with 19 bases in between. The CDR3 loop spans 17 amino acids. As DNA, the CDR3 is TGCAGTGCTAGAGATACCCTAGCACAGGGGAGGACCGGGGAGCTGTTTTTT. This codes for CSARDTLAQGRTGELFF.

CDR3 DNA sequence: TGCAGTGCCACGGACAGGTTGGGTGGTCAGCCCCAGCATTTT. Translation: CSATDRLGGQPQHF. This chain links TRBV20-1 with TRBJ1-5; 7 bases line up with TRBD1. The CDR3 extends over 14 amino acids. J was trimmed by 6 bases and V by 6 bases; bases with no gene match: 11. Germline CDR1 reads DFQATT; CDR2 reads SNEGSKA (reference sequence).

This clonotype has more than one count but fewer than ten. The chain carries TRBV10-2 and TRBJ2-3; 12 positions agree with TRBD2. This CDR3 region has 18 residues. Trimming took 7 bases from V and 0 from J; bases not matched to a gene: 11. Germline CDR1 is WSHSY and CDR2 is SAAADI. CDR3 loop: CASKQRRLAGESTDTQYF. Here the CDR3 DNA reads TGCGCCAGCAAACAGAGACGACTAGCGGGGGAAAGCACAGATACGCAGTATTTT.

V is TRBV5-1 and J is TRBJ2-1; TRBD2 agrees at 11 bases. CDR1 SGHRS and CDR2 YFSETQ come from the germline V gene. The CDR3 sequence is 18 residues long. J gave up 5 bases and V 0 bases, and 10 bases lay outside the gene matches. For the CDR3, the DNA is TGCGCCAGCAGCTTGGCTCTAGCGGGGGGCCCCTTTAACAATGAGCAGTTCTTC. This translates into CASSLALAGGPFNNEQFF.

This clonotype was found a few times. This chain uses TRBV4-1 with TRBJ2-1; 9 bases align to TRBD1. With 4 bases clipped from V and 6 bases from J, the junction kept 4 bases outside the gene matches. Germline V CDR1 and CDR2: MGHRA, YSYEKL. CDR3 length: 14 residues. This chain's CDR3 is CASSPGTGFNEQFF. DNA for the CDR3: TGCGCCAGCAGCCCGGGGACAGGGTTCAATGAGCAGTTCTTC.

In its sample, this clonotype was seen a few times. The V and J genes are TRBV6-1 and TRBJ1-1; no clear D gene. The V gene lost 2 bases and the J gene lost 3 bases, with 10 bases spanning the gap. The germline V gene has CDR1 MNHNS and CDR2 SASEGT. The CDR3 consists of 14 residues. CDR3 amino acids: CASSELYGDTEAFF. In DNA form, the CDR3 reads TGTGCCAGCAGTGAATTGTATGGGGACACTGAAGCTTTCTTT.

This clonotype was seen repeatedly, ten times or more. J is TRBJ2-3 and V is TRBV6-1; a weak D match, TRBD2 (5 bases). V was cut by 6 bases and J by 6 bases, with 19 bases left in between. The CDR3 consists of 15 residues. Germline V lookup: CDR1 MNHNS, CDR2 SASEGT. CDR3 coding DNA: TGTGCCAGCAGCGCTCTGGAGGCTATGCGGGATACGCAGTATTTT. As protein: CASSALEAMRDTQYF.

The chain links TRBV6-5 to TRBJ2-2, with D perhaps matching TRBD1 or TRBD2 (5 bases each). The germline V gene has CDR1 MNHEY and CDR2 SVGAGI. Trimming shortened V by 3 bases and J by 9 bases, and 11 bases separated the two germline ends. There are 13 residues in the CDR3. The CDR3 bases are TGTGCCAGCAGTTATAGCCCGGGGCGGGAGCTGTTTTTT. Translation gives CASSYSPGRELFF.

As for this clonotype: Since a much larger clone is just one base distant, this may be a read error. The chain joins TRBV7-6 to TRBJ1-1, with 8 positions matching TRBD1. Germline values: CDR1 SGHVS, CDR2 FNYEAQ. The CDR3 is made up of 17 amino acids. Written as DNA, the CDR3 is TGTGCCAGCGGCTTAGCCGGCCAGGGGGCAATGAACACTGAAGCTTTCTTT. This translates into CASGLAGQGAMNTEAFF.

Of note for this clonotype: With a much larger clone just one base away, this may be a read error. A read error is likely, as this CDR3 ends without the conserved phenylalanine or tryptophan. The CDR3 DNA follows: TGTGCCAGCAGTTTAAGGGTTTTGAGATCTGGGGCCAACGTCCTGACTCTC. Translated, it gives CASSLRVLRSGANVLTL. J is TRBJ2-6 and V is TRBV6-5; D gene ambiguous. The V end was cut by 4 bases, the J end by 1 base, with 14 bases between. The CDR3 runs to 17 residues. CDR1 MNHEY and CDR2 SVGAGI come from the germline V gene.

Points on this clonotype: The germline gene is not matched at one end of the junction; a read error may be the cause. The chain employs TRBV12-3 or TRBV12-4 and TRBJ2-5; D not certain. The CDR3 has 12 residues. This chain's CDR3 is CASSYLQEPQYF. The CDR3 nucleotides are TGTGCCAGCAGCTATCTTCAAGAGCCCCAGTACTTC.